These 20 T cell receptor beta chains came from one sample sequenced in a study of CD8 T cells in Susac syndrome. Random hexamers were used to reverse transcribe about 0.45 to 1 ug of RNA. TCRdb used MiXCR to reprocess the immunoSEQ multiplex PCR reads, holding one entry per CDR3 protein. The table lists 80,000 or so distinct CDR3 sequences, 90% to 97% of them singletons. Sequenced: CD8+ T cells from PBMCs. These receptors came from a human donor with Susac syndrome.

The CDR3 sequence is CSARSGGSHEQYF. The CDR3 DNA reads as TGCAGTGCCAGGAGTGGGGGGAGCCACGAGCAGTACTTC. This sequence joins TRBV20-1 and TRBJ2-7, with D tentatively TRBD2 (6 bases). Germline V gene data show CDR1 as DFQATT and CDR2 as SNEGSKA (reference sequence). This CDR3 region has 13 residues. V lost 6 bases and J 5 bases, leaving 17 bases between the germline ends.

The CDR3 loop is CASLGGSPYNEQFF. CDR3 in DNA: TGTGCCAGCCTAGGGGGATCCCCCTACAATGAGCAGTTCTTC. The chain links TRBV28 to TRBJ2-1; D perhaps matches TRBD1 (6 bases). V was trimmed by 8 bases and J by 2 bases, leaving 13 bases between them. Germline V lookup: CDR1 MDHEN, CDR2 SYDVKM. The CDR3 loop spans 14 amino acids.

This chain joins TRBV5-4 and TRBJ2-1; 10 bases match TRBD1. V gave up 0 bases and J gave up 9 bases; unmatched junction bases: 3. This CDR3 has 14 amino acids. Germline lookup yields CDR1 SGHNT and CDR2 YYREEE (reference sequence). The CDR3 sequence: CASSLGDRGGEQFF. CDR3 sequence (DNA): TGTGCCAGCAGCTTGGGGGACAGGGGAGGTGAGCAGTTCTTC.

V usage is TRBV20-1 and J usage is TRBJ2-5; the D call may be TRBD1 or TRBD2 (7 bases each). From germline, CDR1 is DFQATT and CDR2 SNEGSKA (reference sequence). This CDR3 has 15 residues. Deletions cut 6 bases from V and 2 bases from J, with 19 bases between. In nucleotides, the CDR3 is TGCAGTGCCCCAAGGCCAGGGGGGGGACAAGAGACCCAGTACTTC. As protein: CSAPRPGGGQETQYF.

This chain connects TRBV20-1 to TRBJ2-3; 10 bases are shared with TRBD2. The CDR3 is 15 amino acids. In germline, CDR1 is DFQATT, CDR2 SNEGSKA (reference sequence). The J segment lost 3 bases and the V segment lost 2 bases, leaving 5 bases of the junction unmatched. The CDR3 nucleotides read TGCAGTGCTAGATTTATTAGCGGGAGGACAGATACGCAGTATTTT. It translates to CSARFISGRTDTQYF.

The chain recombines TRBV4-1 with TRBJ2-3; TRBD1 aligns across 9 bases. CDR1 and CDR2 from the germline V gene are MGHRA and YSYEKL. This CDR3 has 16 amino acids. J was trimmed by 4 bases and V by 1 base; bases with no gene match: 6. DNA for the CDR3: TGCGCCAGCAGCCAAGTATTACAGGGGGCGTCAGATACGCAGTATTTT. Encoded protein: CASSQVLQGASDTQYF.

There are a few counts of this clonotype. This rearrangement joins TRBV29-1 to TRBJ2-7; a weak D match, TRBD2 (5 bases). V was clipped by 0 bases and J by 6 bases, with 12 bases between them. This CDR3 has 13 residues. The V gene's germline CDR1 is SQVTM and CDR2 ANQGSEA. CDR3 DNA sequence: TGCAGCGTTGAAGAACCCGGGAACTCCGAGCAGTACTTC. Amino acid sequence: CSVEEPGNSEQYF.

The chain carries TRBV19 and TRBJ2-2; 8 bases agree with TRBD1. Looked up from germline, CDR1 is LNHDA and CDR2 is SQIVND (reference sequence). V trimming: 4 bases; J trimming: 6 bases; junction bases outside the gene matches: 7. The CDR3 runs to 15 residues. In nucleotides, the CDR3 is TGTGCCAGTAGTACTCAGGGGGCTAAGTCCGGGGAGCTGTTTTTT. Amino acids: CASSTQGAKSGELFF. Filled out from reference TRBV19 and TRBJ2-2, the complete variable domain reads DGGITQSPKYLFRKEGQNVTLSCEQNLNHDAMYWYRQDPGQGLRLIYYSQIVNDFQKGDIAEGYSVSREKKESFPLTVTSAQKNPTAFYLCASSTQGAKSGELFFGEGSRLTVL.

The rearrangement joins TRBV9 to TRBJ1-1; D gene unclear. Trimming cost V 6 bases and J 4 bases, with 10 bases left between them. Looked up from germline, CDR1 is SGDLS and CDR2 is YYNGEE. The length of the CDR3 is 12 residues. The CDR3 nucleotides read TGTGCCAGCACCTCCCCCCCCACTGAAGCTTTCTTT. It translates to CASTSPPTEAFF.

This clonotype was counted a single time. V usage is TRBV29-1 and J usage is TRBJ1-2, with D possibly TRBD1 on 5 matching bases. Per germline, CDR1 SQVTM and CDR2 ANQGSEA. This CDR3 has 16 amino acids. The V gene lost 0 bases and the J gene lost 1 base, with 15 bases spanning the gap. CDR3 sequence: CSVEEGRITSNYGYTF. DNA for the CDR3: TGCAGCGTTGAAGAGGGACGGATAACTAGTAACTATGGCTACACCTTC. Complete variable domain (other parts from reference TRBV29-1 and TRBJ1-2): SAVISQKPSRDICQRGTSLTIQCQVDSQVTMMFWYRQQPGQSLTLIATANQGSEATYESGFVIDKFPISRPNLTFSTLTVSNMSPEDSSIYLCSVEEGRITSNYGYTFGSGTRLTVV.

CDR3 region: CATSRDGTSGGYNEQFF. CDR3 bases: TGTGCCACCAGCAGAGACGGGACTAGCGGGGGGTACAATGAGCAGTTCTTC. This chain joins TRBV15 and TRBJ2-1; 15 bases fit TRBD2. The CDR3 contains 17 residues. The V segment lost 0 bases and the J segment 4 bases; nucleotides outside the gene matches: 1. Germline CDR1 LNHNV, CDR2 YYDKDF (reference sequence).

The gene calls are TRBV2 and TRBJ1-6; D call uncertain. With 7 bases removed from V and 14 bases from J, the gap between germline ends came to 18 bases. Germline values: CDR1 SNHLY, CDR2 FYNNEI. CDR3 length equals 13 residues. The CDR3, as DNA: TGTGCCAGCATCCCCGGACGAACCCAGACCCTCCACTTT. Protein product: CASIPGRTQTLHF.

V and J are TRBV20-1 and TRBJ2-1; D is ambiguous. This CDR3 comprises 12 residues. From germline, CDR1 is DFQATT and CDR2 SNEGSKA (reference sequence). With 5 bases removed from V and 1 base from J, the gap between germline ends came to 6 bases. CDR3 bases: TGCAGTGCTTTACGGTCCTACAATGAGCAGTTCTTC. It yields the protein CSALRSYNEQFF.

V gene TRBV20-1 combines with J gene TRBJ2-7; D possibly uses TRBD1 or TRBD2 (6 bases each). With 6 bases removed from V and 6 bases from J, the gap between germline ends came to 24 bases. CDR1 and CDR2 (germline): DFQATT, SNEGSKA (reference sequence). CDR3 length: 15 residues. The CDR3 loop is CSAPSLAEGEFEQYF. The CDR3 DNA follows: TGCAGTGCCCCGTCGTTAGCGGAGGGGGAGTTCGAGCAGTACTTC.

V gene TRBV3-1 combines with J gene TRBJ2-1; D unclear. Trimming took 3 bases from V and 7 from J, leaving 7 bases between them. Germline assignment: CDR1 LGHDT and CDR2 YNNKEL (reference sequence). The CDR3 runs to 12 residues. As DNA, the CDR3 is TGTGCCAGCAGCCAGGGGTGGAATGAGCAGTTCTTC. Amino acid sequence: CASSQGWNEQFF.

The chain joins TRBV9 to TRBJ2-3, with TRBD1 identical over 9 bases. Germline V CDR1 and CDR2: SGDLS, YYNGEE. The CDR3 runs to 14 residues. Trimming cost V 3 bases and J 4 bases; bases outside gene matches: 3. The CDR3 reads CASSGTGVPDTQYF. The DNA for the CDR3 is TGTGCCAGCAGCGGGACAGGGGTTCCAGATACGCAGTATTTT.

The chain carries TRBV27 and TRBJ2-1; D is possibly TRBD2 (5 bases). V dropped 8 bases and J dropped 5 bases, with 10 bases sitting between them. CDR3 length: 12 amino acids. CDR1 is MNHEY, CDR2 SMNVEV, per germline (reference sequence). CDR3 DNA: TGTGCCAGCGGACTCCCCAACAATGAGCAGTTCTTC. Protein product: CASGLPNNEQFF.

The CDR3 sequence: CSAPRAPDSTTERGYTF. The CDR3 coding sequence is TGCAGTGCCCCCAGGGCCCCCGACAGTACTACCGAGAGGGGCTACACCTTC. This chain joins TRBV20-1 and TRBJ1-2; D may be TRBD1 (5 bases). The V end was cut by 6 bases, the J end by 8 bases, with 31 bases between. Germline lookup yields CDR1 DFQATT and CDR2 SNEGSKA (reference sequence). The CDR3 has 17 residues.

This sequence joins TRBV7-6 and TRBJ1-1; D remains unclear. Deletions cut 3 bases from V and 1 base from J, with 15 bases between. The CDR3 sequence is 16 residues long. Germline V gene data show CDR1 as SGHVS and CDR2 as FNYEAQ. The CDR3 DNA follows: TGTGCCAGCAGCTTGCAACCGGCAACTCAGAACACTGAAGCTTTCTTT. Amino acids: CASSLQPATQNTEAFF. Full variable domain (rest looked up from reference TRBV7-6 and TRBJ1-1): GAGVSQSPRYKVTKRGQDVALRCDPISGHVSLYWYRQALGQGPEFLTYFNYEAQQDKSGLPNDRFSAERPEGSISTLTIQRTEQRDSAMYRCASSLQPATQNTEAFFGQGTRLTVV.

V and J are TRBV4-1 and TRBJ2-7; D might be TRBD1 or TRBD2, each matching 7 bases. CDR3 length: 19 residues. Trimming removed 0 bases from V and 2 bases from J, with 23 bases in between. Germline V lookup: CDR1 MGHRA, CDR2 YSYEKL. The CDR3 spells CASSQDHSSGTEITYEQYV. The CDR3 DNA reads TGCGCCAGCAGCCAAGATCACTCGAGCGGGACAGAGATTACCTACGAGCAGTACGTC.